Below, 5 T cell receptor beta chains from the same sample are listed, as sequenced in a study of T cells in Graves' hyperthyroidism and ophthalmopathy. Amplification of TCR beta CDR3 regions used RNA as the template. During a first-round RT-PCR of the TCR CDR3, the HTBI primer set was used. TCRdb redid the calling of the multiplex PCR reads with MiXCR, one entry per CDR3 protein. The repertoire holds approximately 400,000 distinct CDR3 sequences, with 19% as singletons. The sequencing sample was made of blood. All receptors come from a woman younger than 30 with Graves' hyperthyroidism.

This chain joins TRBV5-1 and TRBJ2-2; TRBD2 agrees at 7 bases. Losses at the gene ends were 4 bases for V and 5 bases for J; bases not matched to a gene: 14. Germline loops: CDR1 SGHRS, CDR2 YFSETQ. There are 17 residues in the CDR3. The CDR3 loop reads CASSRESGILKTGELFF. The DNA of the CDR3 is TGCGCCAGCAGCCGGGAGAGCGGGATCCTGAAGACCGGGGAGCTGTTTTTT.

This clonotype was seen at least ten times. V and J are TRBV12-3 or TRBV12-4 and TRBJ1-3; D remains ambiguous. Between the trimmed V and J ends, which lost 7 bases and 2 bases, there was a span of 6 bases. This CDR3 has 12 amino acids. The CDR3 loop is CASISTGNTIYF. The CDR3 bases are TGTGCCAGCATTTCTACTGGAAACACCATATATTTT.

This clonotype occurred many times. The chain recombines TRBV18 with TRBJ2-7; TRBD2 is a possible D gene (7 bases). The V end was cut by 4 bases, the J end by 1 base, with 11 bases between. Germline V gene lookup returns CDR1 KGHSH and CDR2 LQKENI. This CDR3 spans 14 amino acids. The CDR3 DNA is TGTGCCAGCTCACTGGGGGGGCGTTCCTACGAGCAGTACTTC. Protein product: CASSLGGRSYEQYF.

The sample holds a few counts of this clonotype. The chain recombines TRBV5-1 with TRBJ2-2; 7 positions agree with TRBD2. This CDR3 region has 14 residues. J gave up 8 bases and V 4 bases, and 8 bases lay outside the gene matches. CDR1 and CDR2 from the germline V gene are SGHRS and YFSETQ. The CDR3 DNA reads as TGCGCCAGCAGCACAACCTGGGGACTAGGGGAGCTGTTTTTT. Translating it yields CASSTTWGLGELFF.

This clonotype was seen at least ten times. V usage is TRBV15 and J usage is TRBJ1-1, with a weak D call TRBD1 (5 bases). The CDR3 loop spans 14 amino acids. The V gene lost 0 bases and the J gene lost 5 bases, with 10 bases spanning the gap. Germline CDR1 reads LNHNV; CDR2 reads YYDKDF (reference sequence). CDR3 in amino acids: CATSRERGGTEAFF. The CDR3 nucleotides read TGTGCCACCAGCAGAGAACGGGGCGGGACTGAAGCTTTCTTT.